The 23 T cell receptor beta chains reported below all come from one sample, sequenced in a study of cytomegalovirus exposure and HLA in healthy donors. PCR employed 60 Vbeta and 13 Jbeta primers. Using immunoSEQ multiplex PCR, the repertoire was profiled, and TCRdb retains in-frame clones only, with some absent. Of around 160,000 clones in the sample, about 77% were seen once. Sequenced material: PBMCs. The receptor set was obtained from a male donor in good health and CMV-seropositive.

The chain combines TRBV9 with TRBJ1-2; 9 bases are shared with TRBD1. V lost 4 bases to trimming and J lost 4 bases; unmatched junction nucleotides: 8. Germline CDR1 SGDLS, CDR2 YYNGEE. The CDR3 spans 15 residues. The CDR3 DNA reads TGTGCCAGCAGCACCGGGACAGGGTCGAGCTATGGCTACACCTTC. Translating gives CASSTGTGSSYGYTF.

The chain uses TRBV27 and TRBJ1-3; D call uncertain. Germline loops: CDR1 MNHEY, CDR2 SMNVEV (reference sequence). V dropped 6 bases and J dropped 2 bases, with 14 bases sitting between them. The CDR3 spans 15 residues. CDR3 in DNA: TGTGCCAGCAGGAGGAGCGCTAGCCCTGGAAACACCATATATTTT. Translated: CASRRSASPGNTIYF.

V is TRBV19 and J is TRBJ2-1; maybe TRBD1 (6 bases). CDR1 LNHDA and CDR2 SQIVND come from the germline V gene (reference sequence). Trimming shortened V by 6 bases and J by 13 bases, and 16 bases separated the two germline ends. CDR3 length: 12 residues. The CDR3 nucleotides read TGTGCCAGTAGAGCCCCGGGACAAAAACAGTTCTTC. Residues: CASRAPGQKQFF.

The V gene is TRBV19, the J gene TRBJ1-1, with 7 bases fitting TRBD1. The CDR3 sequence is 14 residues long. The V gene end was trimmed by 6 bases and the J gene end by 3 bases; junction bases not matched to a gene: 7. The germline V gene has CDR1 LNHDA and CDR2 SQIVND (reference sequence). In DNA, the CDR3 is TGTGCCAGTAGGCTAGACAGGGAGGACACTGAAGCTTTCTTT. Translated: CASRLDREDTEAFF. Variable domain in full (rest from reference TRBV19 and TRBJ1-1): DGGITQSPKYLFRKEGQNVTLSCEQNLNHDAMYWYRQDPGQGLRLIYYSQIVNDFQKGDIAEGYSVSREKKESFPLTVTSAQKNPTAFYLCASRLDREDTEAFFGQGTRLTVV.

V and J are TRBV7-9 and TRBJ2-6; 10 nucleotides align to TRBD1. Germline values: CDR1 SEHNR, CDR2 FQNEAQ (reference sequence). The trim removed 5 bases at V and 2 bases at J, leaving 3 bases unmatched. The CDR3 extends over 16 amino acids. The CDR3 sequence is CASSPTGGAGANVLTF. The CDR3 coding sequence is TGTGCCAGCAGCCCGACAGGGGGCGCTGGGGCCAACGTCCTGACTTTC.

The CDR3 DNA sequence: TGTGCCAGCAGTTGGACAGCCGGGACGAGCGAGCAGTACTTC. Translated, it gives CASSWTAGTSEQYF. J is TRBJ2-7 and V is TRBV27; TRBD1 might be the D (6 bases). V was cut by 4 bases and J by 6 bases, with 16 bases left in between. Germline CDR1 reads MNHEY; CDR2 reads SMNVEV (reference sequence). The CDR3 extends over 14 amino acids.

Remarks on this clone: At the DNA level, this CDR3 is encoded by other sequences in the same sample as well. This rearrangement joins TRBV6-5 to TRBJ1-5; D perhaps matches TRBD1 (5 bases). The V gene's germline CDR1 is MNHEY and CDR2 SVGAGI. The CDR3 covers 14 residues. The ends were cut back, 2 bases at V and 6 bases at J, with 11 bases in the middle. The CDR3 DNA follows: TGTGCCAGCAGTTACGGAGGGGTAGGTCAGCCCCAGCATTTT. Translated: CASSYGGVGQPQHF.

The chain recombines TRBV7-9 with TRBJ1-1, with a weak D call TRBD1 (6 bases). Trimming pared 6 bases from V and 5 bases from J, leaving 7 bases between. This CDR3 region has 11 residues. Germline V gene sequence: CDR1 SEHNR, CDR2 FQNEAQ (reference sequence). In DNA form, the CDR3 reads TGTGCCAGCAGGAGGGGGACTGAAGCTTTCTTT. Encoded protein: CASRRGTEAFF. The full variable domain, completed using reference TRBV7-9 and TRBJ1-1, is DTGVSQNPRHKITKRGQNVTFRCDPISEHNRLYWYRQTLGQGPEFLTYFQNEAQLEKSRLLSDRFSAERPKGSFSTLEIQRTEQGDSAMYLCASRRGTEAFFGQGTRLTVV.

This clone was recorded only once. This chain connects TRBV7-6 to TRBJ2-5, with 10 bases lining up with TRBD2. The junction had 6 bases not matched to a gene; V was cut back by 0 bases and J by 5 bases. The germline gives CDR1 SGHVS, CDR2 FNYEAQ. The CDR3 loop spans 16 amino acids. CDR3 residues: CASSLALTSGEETQYF. As DNA, the CDR3 is TGTGCCAGCAGCTTAGCTCTCACTAGCGGGGAGGAGACCCAGTACTTC.

This clone is a singleton in its sample. The V call is TRBV21-1, the J call TRBJ2-7; the table's D call of TRBD2 was not tested on the DNA. TRBV21-1 is a pseudogene locus. This CDR3 is 12 amino acids long. Here the CDR3 reads CASGAAGDEQYF. Written as DNA, the CDR3 is TGTGCCAGCGGTGCAGCCGGGGACGAGCAGTACTTC.

The chain employs TRBV4-1 and TRBJ2-3; D is possibly TRBD2 (6 bases). This CDR3 spans 15 amino acids. V lost 0 bases and J lost 5, with 12 bases in between. Germline CDR1 reads MGHRA; CDR2 reads YSYEKL. The CDR3: CASSQEGRWGDTQYF. CDR3 nucleotide sequence: TGCGCCAGCAGCCAAGAGGGGAGGTGGGGAGATACGCAGTATTTT.

This clone was found a few times. The chain combines TRBV7-9 with TRBJ2-1; 13 nucleotides align to TRBD2. There are 17 residues in the CDR3. With 5 bases clipped from V and 5 bases from J, the junction kept 9 bases outside the gene matches. Germline-derived CDR1 and CDR2 are SEHNR and FQNEAQ (reference sequence). The CDR3 DNA is TGTGCCAGCAGCCCTGTAAGACTAGCGGGGGGAAACAATGAGCAGTTCTTC. Protein: CASSPVRLAGGNNEQFF.

On this clone itself: At the DNA level, this CDR3 is encoded by other sequences in the same sample as well. The chain is built from TRBV7-3 and TRBJ2-3; 12 positions match TRBD2. Germline V gene lookup returns CDR1 SGHTA and CDR2 FQGTGA. V was clipped by 4 bases and J by 1 base; unmatched bases: 0. The CDR3 contains 15 residues. CDR3 bases: TGTGCCAGCAGCTCTAGCGGGGGGGGCACAGATACGCAGTATTTT. Protein product: CASSSSGGGTDTQYF.

V usage is TRBV5-1 and J usage is TRBJ1-2; the match to TRBD1 covers 7 bases. CDR1 SGHRS and CDR2 YFSETQ come from the germline V gene. The CDR3 is 15 amino acids. Trimming removed 0 bases from V and 4 bases from J; junction bases left unmatched: 6. Here the CDR3 reads CASSLGLTGTYGYTF. The CDR3 bases are TGCGCCAGCAGCTTGGGTTTGACAGGGACCTATGGCTACACCTTC.

The chain recombines TRBV27 with TRBJ1-6; 10 positions match TRBD1. The CDR3 runs to 15 residues. V dropped 2 bases and J dropped 10; count of bases not matched to a gene: 5. Germline V lookup: CDR1 MNHEY, CDR2 SMNVEV (reference sequence). The CDR3 coding sequence is TGTGCCAGCAGTTTAGGGGACAGGGGAGACTCACCCCTCCACTTT. Translating it yields CASSLGDRGDSPLHF.

This chain uses TRBV7-8 with TRBJ2-7; 10 bases are shared with TRBD1. This CDR3 has 13 amino acids. The J segment lost 7 bases and the V segment lost 10 bases, leaving 10 bases of the junction unmatched. Germline values: CDR1 SGHVS, CDR2 FQNEAQ. The CDR3 DNA sequence: TGTGCCATCTACCGGGACAGGGGTGGTGAGCAGTACTTC. Its protein is CAIYRDRGGEQYF.

This rearrangement joins TRBV19 to TRBJ1-1; a weak D match, TRBD1 (5 bases). The V end lost 5 bases, the J end lost 3 bases, and 22 bases lay between the germline ends. Germline-derived CDR1 and CDR2 are LNHDA and SQIVND (reference sequence). The CDR3 sequence is 17 residues long. The CDR3 protein is CASSLPFGGGYDTEAFF. CDR3 in DNA: TGTGCCAGTAGTCTACCGTTCGGTGGGGGGTATGACACTGAAGCTTTCTTT.

This clone was recorded once. The V and J genes are TRBV7-6 and TRBJ1-1; D unresolved. The CDR3 has 16 residues. The ends were cut back, 1 base at V and 0 bases at J, with 12 bases in the middle. Germline lookup yields CDR1 SGHVS and CDR2 FNYEAQ. The CDR3 region is CASSLVPGGMNTEAFF. DNA for the CDR3: TGTGCCAGCAGCTTAGTCCCAGGAGGGATGAACACTGAAGCTTTCTTT.

This chain connects TRBV13 to TRBJ2-1; tentative D call: TRBD2 (5 bases). The CDR3 consists of 15 residues. CDR1 is PRHDT and CDR2 is FYEKMQ in the germline V gene (reference sequence). Trimming took off 6 bases at V and 0 bases at J, with 12 bases between the two ends. The CDR3 coding sequence is TGTGCCAGCAGACTTATAGGGAGCTCCTACAATGAGCAGTTCTTC. Translating it yields CASRLIGSSYNEQFF.

The J gene is TRBJ1-1, the V gene TRBV2; D is uncertain. Germline CDR1 is SNHLY and CDR2 is FYNNEI. V lost 7 bases and J 0 bases, leaving 12 bases between the germline ends. This CDR3 is built from 14 residues. The CDR3 nucleotides read TGTGCCAGCATTATACAGAGCATGAACACTGAAGCTTTCTTT. The encoded protein is CASIIQSMNTEAFF.

This chain uses TRBV25-1 with TRBJ2-3, with D unclear. The V gene lost 5 bases and the J gene lost 2 bases, with 23 bases spanning the gap. The germline CDR1 and CDR2 sequences are MGHDK and SYGVNS. This CDR3 has 18 residues. The CDR3 coding sequence is TGTGCCAGCAGTCCTACCCCGGGTTTCGATCGCTACACAGATACGCAGTATTTT. Translating gives CASSPTPGFDRYTDTQYF.

This clone occurred a few times. The rearrangement uses TRBV4-2 and TRBJ1-4, with 9 positions matching TRBD1. The CDR3 spans 16 residues. Germline CDR1 LGHNA, CDR2 YNFKEQ. V lost 3 bases, J lost 5 bases, and 7 bases stayed unmatched. Here the CDR3 reads CASSQGDGTGNEKLFF. CDR3 in DNA: TGTGCCAGCAGCCAGGGGGACGGGACAGGGAATGAAAAACTGTTTTTT.

The genes are TRBV5-1 and TRBJ2-7; weak D call: TRBD2 (5 bases). This CDR3 is 14 amino acids long. V gave up 0 bases and J gave up 2 bases, with 9 bases separating them. From germline, CDR1 is SGHRS and CDR2 YFSETQ. The CDR3 DNA reads TGCGCCAGCAGCTTGGCCGAGGGTACCTACGAGCAGTACTTC. Residues: CASSLAEGTYEQYF.